A single sample is the source of the 32 T cell receptor beta chains below, sequenced in a study of cytomegalovirus exposure and HLA in healthy donors. 60 Vbeta and 13 Jbeta primers were used in PCR. Method: immunoSEQ multiplex PCR; TCRdb's copy keeps in-frame clones and lacks some. The sample lists 150,000 to 200,000 clones, more than 70% occurring once. What was sequenced was PBMCs. These receptors were taken from a male donor in good health and CMV-seronegative.

J is TRBJ2-5 and V is TRBV30; perhaps TRBD1 as D (7 bases). Germline-derived CDR1 and CDR2 are GTSNPN and SVGIG (reference sequence). V lost 4 bases and J lost 1, with 10 bases in between. The CDR3 contains 13 residues. The CDR3 reads CAWTGGSQETQYF. The CDR3 nucleotides are TGTGCCTGGACAGGGGGGAGCCAAGAGACCCAGTACTTC.

There are a few counts of this clone. This rearrangement joins TRBV27 to TRBJ2-7; 8 bases align to TRBD2. CDR1 and CDR2 (germline): MNHEY, SMNVEV (reference sequence). CDR3 length equals 15 residues. The trim removed 4 bases at V and 2 bases at J, leaving 7 bases unmatched. The CDR3 nucleotides read TGTGCCAGCAGTTACGGGCGGGGGGACACCTACGAGCAGTACTTC. Translated: CASSYGRGDTYEQYF.

This sequence joins TRBV30 and TRBJ1-5; 9 bases map to TRBD1. The CDR3 is made up of 13 amino acids. J lost 7 bases, V lost 4 bases, and 5 bases had no gene match. Germline V CDR1 and CDR2: GTSNPN, SVGIG (reference sequence). The CDR3 protein is CAWKDRGSQPQHF. The CDR3, as DNA: TGTGCCTGGAAGGACAGGGGAAGCCAGCCCCAGCATTTT.

This chain uses TRBV19 with TRBJ1-1, with TRBD1 matching over 7 bases. The germline V gene encodes CDR1 LNHDA and CDR2 SQIVND (reference sequence). The junction had 9 bases not matched to a gene; V was cut back by 7 bases and J by 1 base. The CDR3 is 15 amino acids. The CDR3 sequence is CASTPDRARNTEAFF. CDR3 in DNA: TGTGCCAGTACCCCCGACAGGGCCAGGAACACTGAAGCTTTCTTT.

The CDR3 bases are TGTGCCAGTAGTATTCGGCAGAGGGCTGGGGCCAACGTCCTGACTTTC. Residues: CASSIRQRAGANVLTF. The chain employs TRBV19 and TRBJ2-6; maybe TRBD2 (5 bases). The CDR3 covers 16 residues. V shed 3 bases and J shed 2 bases, with 11 bases lying between them. Germline lookup yields CDR1 LNHDA and CDR2 SQIVND (reference sequence).

Only a few counts were recorded for this clone. The same CDR3 arises from other DNA sequences in this sample as well. The chain combines TRBV7-9 with TRBJ1-3; TRBD1 aligns across 10 bases. The trim removed 5 bases at V and 4 bases at J, leaving 5 bases unmatched. The CDR3 totals 15 residues. Germline CDR1 is SEHNR and CDR2 is FQNEAQ (reference sequence). CDR3 region: CASSPRQGAGNTIYF. CDR3 nucleotides: TGTGCCAGCAGCCCCAGACAGGGGGCGGGAAACACCATATATTTT.

The genes are TRBV2 and TRBJ2-3; D may be TRBD1 (5 bases). The V gene's germline CDR1 is SNHLY and CDR2 FYNNEI. Trimming pared 6 bases from V and 2 bases from J, leaving 12 bases between. The CDR3 length is 14 residues. Here the CDR3 DNA reads TGTGCCAGCAGCCACAGACAGTCCACAGATACGCAGTATTTT. Residues: CASSHRQSTDTQYF.

The J gene is TRBJ1-2, the V gene TRBV7-3; no firm D call. Germline V gene data show CDR1 as SGHTA and CDR2 as FQGTGA. V lost 8 bases and J lost 4, with 17 bases in between. The CDR3 is 14 residues long. The CDR3 region has the DNA TGTGCCAGCGGCCCAGACGTACTAGGCTATGGCTACACCTTC. This translates into CASGPDVLGYGYTF.

This clone was counted a single time. The chain employs TRBV4-1 and TRBJ1-1; D is ambiguous. In germline, CDR1 is MGHRA, CDR2 YSYEKL. Trimming cost V 1 base and J 0 bases, with 9 bases left between them. The CDR3 consists of 15 residues. The CDR3 DNA is TGCGCCAGCAGCCAAGTTGGAGGATTGAACACTGAAGCTTTCTTT. Translating gives CASSQVGGLNTEAFF.

The J gene is TRBJ1-2, the V gene TRBV7-9, with 9 bases matching TRBD1. CDR3 length: 14 residues. Germline V gene data show CDR1 as SEHNR and CDR2 as FQNEAQ (reference sequence). V lost 8 bases and J lost 5; bases outside the gene matches: 9. The CDR3 DNA reads TGTGCCAGCGATGAACAGGGGGCGCGTTATGGCTACACCTTC. It yields the protein CASDEQGARYGYTF. The whole variable domain, remainder taken from reference TRBV7-9 and TRBJ1-2, is DTGVSQNPRHKITKRGQNVTFRCDPISEHNRLYWYRQTLGQGPEFLTYFQNEAQLEKSRLLSDRFSAERPKGSFSTLEIQRTEQGDSAMYLCASDEQGARYGYTFGSGTRLTVV.

The V and J genes are TRBV9 and TRBJ2-7; 10 bases match TRBD1. Germline V gene sequence: CDR1 SGDLS, CDR2 YYNGEE. This CDR3 spans 16 amino acids. V was clipped by 4 bases and J by 1 base; unmatched bases: 8. This CDR3 is CASSLRGDRGSYEQYF. The CDR3 DNA follows: TGTGCCAGCAGCCTCAGAGGGGACAGGGGATCCTACGAGCAGTACTTC.

V is TRBV9 and J is TRBJ2-5; 8 positions agree with TRBD1. The V and J ends lost 4 bases and 2 bases, in that order; junction bases with no gene match: 10. This CDR3 contains 16 residues. CDR1 SGDLS and CDR2 YYNGEE come from the germline V gene. The CDR3 DNA reads TGTGCCAGCAGCCAGGGGTGGGGGACAGGACAAGAGACCCAGTACTTC. Protein sequence: CASSQGWGTGQETQYF.

The chain is built from TRBV6-4 and TRBJ2-1; TRBD2 matches 12 bases. Germline trimming cut 2 bases from V and 7 bases from J; bases unmatched to any gene: 3. Germline loops: CDR1 MRHNA, CDR2 SNTAGT. The CDR3 runs 15 residues. The CDR3 DNA follows: TGTGCCAGCAGTGACGGGCTAGCGGGGGGGAATGAGCAGTTCTTC. Translating it yields CASSDGLAGGNEQFF.

This chain connects TRBV5-1 to TRBJ1-3, with 10 bases fitting TRBD1. The length of the CDR3 is 16 residues. Germline CDR1 and CDR2: SGHRS and YFSETQ. Losses at the gene ends were 2 bases for V and 4 bases for J; bases not matched to a gene: 6. The CDR3 DNA reads TGCGCCAGCAGCTTCTCCGGGACAGGGGCGGGAAACACCATATATTTT. It codes for CASSFSGTGAGNTIYF.

The chain links TRBV4-2 to TRBJ2-7; D is ambiguous. The CDR3 runs 14 residues. Germline CDR1 reads LGHNA; CDR2 reads YNFKEQ. V was pared by 0 bases and J by 3 bases, with 9 bases between. This CDR3 is CASSQDGPGYEQYF. The CDR3 nucleotides are TGTGCCAGCAGCCAAGATGGTCCCGGCTACGAGCAGTACTTC.

The V and J genes are TRBV18 and TRBJ1-2; 12 bases are a match to TRBD1. The CDR3 runs to 15 residues. V lost 5 bases and J lost 4; bases outside the gene matches: 5. Germline V lookup: CDR1 KGHSH, CDR2 LQKENI. The DNA for the CDR3 is TGTGCCAGCTCAACCGGGACAGGGGGCGCCTATGGCTACACCTTC. Translated: CASSTGTGGAYGYTF.

This clone was seen a handful of times. The chain has TRBV7-6 and TRBJ2-7; no reliable D call. Germline V lookup: CDR1 SGHVS, CDR2 FNYEAQ. V lost 1 base and J lost 0, with 10 bases in between. The CDR3 runs 15 residues. The CDR3: CASSLEVTSSYEQYF. In nucleotides, the CDR3 is TGTGCCAGCAGCTTAGAAGTCACGAGCTCCTACGAGCAGTACTTC.

The chain links TRBV6-4 to TRBJ2-3, with 9 positions matching TRBD2. The ends lost 4 bases at V and 3 bases at J; junction bases unmatched: 2. This CDR3 has 14 amino acids. Germline V gives CDR1 MRHNA, CDR2 SNTAGT. Written as DNA, the CDR3 is TGTGCCAGCAGTGCTAGCGGGAATACAGATACGCAGTATTTT. Protein sequence: CASSASGNTDTQYF.

The chain couples TRBV2 to TRBJ1-4, with D possibly TRBD1 on 5 matching bases. V was clipped by 6 bases and J by 0 bases, with 8 bases between them. Germline V CDR1 and CDR2: SNHLY, FYNNEI. The CDR3 is made up of 14 amino acids. Here the CDR3 DNA reads TGTGCCAGCAGGAGACAGACAACTAATGAAAAACTGTTTTTT. Its protein product is CASRRQTTNEKLFF.

The V gene is TRBV5-1, the J gene TRBJ2-3; 12 bases match TRBD2. CDR1 and CDR2 from the germline V gene are SGHRS and YFSETQ. This CDR3 comprises 16 residues. The junction had 4 bases not matched to a gene; V was cut back by 0 bases and J by 5 bases. The CDR3 nucleotides read TGCGCCAGCAGCTTGGCTAGCGGGGGGGCCCGAGATACGCAGTATTTT. This encodes CASSLASGGARDTQYF.

There are a few counts of this clone. This sequence joins TRBV4-2 and TRBJ1-4; 8 bases are a match to TRBD1. The CDR3 is 15 residues long. From germline, CDR1 is LGHNA and CDR2 YNFKEQ. The trim removed 0 bases at V and 5 bases at J, leaving 2 bases unmatched. The DNA of the CDR3 is TGTGCCAGCAGCCAAGACCGGGACAGGAATGAAAAACTGTTTTTT. Translated: CASSQDRDRNEKLFF.

V and J are TRBV9 and TRBJ2-3, with 8 bases identical to TRBD1. J was trimmed by 0 bases and V by 4 bases; bases with no gene match: 10. Germline V CDR1 and CDR2: SGDLS, YYNGEE. The length of the CDR3 is 17 residues. In nucleotides, the CDR3 is TGTGCCAGCAGCCCAAGGGACAGGCGAACTAGCACAGATACGCAGTATTTT. As protein: CASSPRDRRTSTDTQYF. Variable domain in full (rest from reference TRBV9 and TRBJ2-3): DSGVTQTPKHLITATGQRVTLRCSPRSGDLSVYWYQQSLDQGLQFLIQYYNGEERAKGNILERFSAQQFPDLHSELNLSSLELGDSALYFCASSPRDRRTSTDTQYFGPGTRLTVL.

The chain uses TRBV30 and TRBJ2-2; 9 nucleotides agree with TRBD2. The CDR3 contains 16 residues. The germline V gene has CDR1 GTSNPN and CDR2 SVGIG (reference sequence). Trimming removed 0 bases from V and 3 bases from J; junction bases left unmatched: 5. This chain's CDR3 is CAWSVLAGPDTGELFF. DNA for the CDR3: TGTGCCTGGAGTGTACTAGCGGGTCCCGACACCGGGGAGCTGTTTTTT.

The chain links TRBV7-2 to TRBJ2-7; 8 nucleotides agree with TRBD2. This CDR3 is built from 16 residues. From germline, CDR1 is SGHTA and CDR2 FQGNSA. The V gene end was trimmed by 3 bases and the J gene end by 5 bases; junction bases not matched to a gene: 12. The CDR3 loop reads CASSLTGAGVYNEQYF. The CDR3 bases are TGTGCCAGCAGCTTGACTGGAGCGGGAGTCTATAACGAGCAGTACTTC.

The genes are TRBV30 and TRBJ2-7, with 10 positions matching TRBD1. Germline values: CDR1 GTSNPN, CDR2 SVGIG (reference sequence). The CDR3 totals 13 residues. V was pared by 3 bases and J by 2 bases, with 1 base of the junction left unmatched. The CDR3 DNA reads as TGTGCCTGGAGGGGGACAGGGGCCTACGAGCAGTACTTC. Translated: CAWRGTGAYEQYF.

This clone was detected a few times. The chain has TRBV7-8 and TRBJ2-7, with D tentatively TRBD1 (5 bases). Trimming cost V 5 bases and J 1 base, with 15 bases left between them. The CDR3 runs 15 residues. From germline, CDR1 is SGHVS and CDR2 FQNEAQ. CDR3 residues: CASSVQVGPSYEQYF. In DNA form, the CDR3 reads TGTGCCAGCAGCGTACAGGTGGGGCCATCCTACGAGCAGTACTTC.

This clone was counted only a few times. J is TRBJ1-2 and V is TRBV9; possible D gene TRBD1, 6 bases. V lost 1 base, J lost 8 bases, and 24 bases lay in between. The CDR3 totals 17 residues. The germline V gene has CDR1 SGDLS and CDR2 YYNGEE. CDR3 bases: TGTGCCAGCAGCGTATCCCTCGGGGGGGCAGCGTTAAGGGGCTACACCTTC. Translating gives CASSVSLGGAALRGYTF.

V is TRBV19 and J is TRBJ2-3, with 7 bases fitting TRBD2. J gave up 6 bases and V 3 bases, and 12 bases lay outside the gene matches. Germline V CDR1 and CDR2: LNHDA, SQIVND (reference sequence). The CDR3 spans 16 residues. CDR3 bases: TGTGCCAGTAGTATTCGGCCGGGACTAACACCGGATACGCAGTATTTT. Translating gives CASSIRPGLTPDTQYF.

The count of this clone is one. This chain connects TRBV5-1 to TRBJ2-7; 8 bases map to TRBD1. The V segment lost 2 bases and the J segment 3 bases; nucleotides outside the gene matches: 1. This CDR3 is built from 13 residues. CDR1 and CDR2 (germline): SGHRS, YFSETQ. For the CDR3, the DNA is TGCGCCAGCAGCTTTGACAGGGGCTACGAGCAGTACTTC. Translation gives CASSFDRGYEQYF.

The chain uses TRBV12-5 and TRBJ2-1, with 10 nucleotides matching TRBD2. V was pared by 5 bases and J by 5 bases, with 0 bases of the junction left unmatched. The CDR3 is 13 residues long. Germline CDR1 and CDR2: LGHNT and FRNRAP. In DNA form, the CDR3 reads TGTGCTAGTGGTCTAGCGGGAGACAATGAGCAGTTCTTC. Translated: CASGLAGDNEQFF.

This chain connects TRBV5-4 to TRBJ2-7; weak D call: TRBD1 (7 bases). V lost 3 bases, J lost 13 bases, and 26 bases lay in between. CDR3 length: 15 residues. Germline-derived CDR1 and CDR2 are SGHNT and YYREEE (reference sequence). CDR3 sequence reads: CASSYPGGRPPLLYF. The CDR3, as DNA: TGTGCCAGCAGCTACCCAGGGGGGAGACCCCCGTTGCTATACTTC.

J is TRBJ2-3 and V is TRBV6-5, with 10 positions matching TRBD2. Germline loops: CDR1 MNHEY, CDR2 SVGAGI. This CDR3 has 15 residues. The junction had 4 bases not matched to a gene; V was cut back by 6 bases and J by 1 base. CDR3 in DNA: TGTGCCAGCAGGCGCACTAGCGGGGGCACAGATACGCAGTATTTT. It encodes CASRRTSGGTDTQYF.